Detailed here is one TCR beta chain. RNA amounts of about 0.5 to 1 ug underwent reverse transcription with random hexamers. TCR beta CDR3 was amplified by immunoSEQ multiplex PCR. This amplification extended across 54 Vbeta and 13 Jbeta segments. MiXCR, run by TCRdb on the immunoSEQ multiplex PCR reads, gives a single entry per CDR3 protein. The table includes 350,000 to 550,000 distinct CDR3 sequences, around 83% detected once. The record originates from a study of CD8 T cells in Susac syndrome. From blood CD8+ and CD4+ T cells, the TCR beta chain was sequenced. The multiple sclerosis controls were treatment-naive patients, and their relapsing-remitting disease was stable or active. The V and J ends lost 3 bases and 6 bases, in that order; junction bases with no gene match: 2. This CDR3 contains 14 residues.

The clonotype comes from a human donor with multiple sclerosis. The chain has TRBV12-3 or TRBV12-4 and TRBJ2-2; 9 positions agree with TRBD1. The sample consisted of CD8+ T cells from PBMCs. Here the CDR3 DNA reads TGTGCCAGCAGTTTTGACAGGGGGTCCGGGGAGCTGTTTTTT. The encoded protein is CASSFDRGSGELFF.